The 17 T cell receptor beta chains reported below all come from one sample, sequenced in a study of regulatory T cells in long-lasting Graves disease. Indicated time point: persistent/refractory GD, antithyroid drugs over 5 years with positive TRAb. Extracted PBMC RNA gave rise to the TCR library. CDR3-region Arm-PCR and iRepertoire HTBI primers produced the TCR beta libraries. TCRdb reanalysed the multiplex PCR reads using MiXCR and keeps one entry per CDR3 protein. The sample holds approximately 380,000 distinct CDR3 sequences; more than 20% are singletons and the top ten take roughly 20%. The sample was peripheral blood mononuclear cells (PBMCs), taken when the disease was refractory, from a patient treated with antithyroid drugs. Receptors were obtained from a female donor with Graves disease.

This clonotype showed up many times. The chain is built from TRBV20-1 and TRBJ1-5, with 7 bases identical to TRBD1. Germline values: CDR1 DFQATT, CDR2 SNEGSKA (reference sequence). The CDR3 is 13 amino acids. Trimming removed 3 bases from V and 6 bases from J; junction bases left unmatched: 5. The chain's CDR3 is CSASSGGGQPQHF. DNA for the CDR3: TGCAGTGCTAGTTCAGGGGGTGGTCAGCCCCAGCATTTT.

In DNA, the CDR3 is TGCAGCGTCGGGACAGGGGTAACTAATGAAAAACTGTTTTTT. As protein: CSVGTGVTNEKLFF. V gene TRBV29-1 combines with J gene TRBJ1-4; 10 bases are shared with TRBD1. V lost 6 bases and J lost 1; bases outside the gene matches: 2. The length of the CDR3 is 14 residues. CDR1 is SQVTM and CDR2 is ANQGSEA in the germline V gene.

The CDR3 nucleotides are TGTGCCAGCAGTTACTCGAAAATCGGAGTGACAGGGGGCGCAGGCTATGGCTACACCTTC. Translating gives CASSYSKIGVTGGAGYGYTF. The rearrangement uses TRBV6-5 and TRBJ1-2; 10 bases fit TRBD1. Germline assignment: CDR1 MNHEY and CDR2 SVGAGI. This CDR3 has 20 amino acids. Trimming cost V 0 bases and J 4 bases; bases outside gene matches: 17.

At least ten counts were recorded for this clonotype. This chain links TRBV28 with TRBJ2-2; possibly TRBD2 for D (6 bases). Trimming took off 8 bases at V and 7 bases at J, with 14 bases between the two ends. This CDR3 has 13 amino acids. Germline loops: CDR1 MDHEN, CDR2 SYDVKM. CDR3: CASHPGTGGELFF. CDR3 coding DNA: TGTGCCAGCCACCCTGGGACTGGCGGGGAGCTGTTTTTT.

In regard to this clonotype: A single base separates this from a much larger clone, so it may be a read error. V gene TRBV2 combines with J gene TRBJ2-2, with 9 positions matching TRBD2. Germline-derived CDR1 and CDR2 are SNHLY and FYNNEI. The CDR3 is 15 residues long. CDR3 loop: CASTRTSDFAGKLFF. The CDR3, as DNA: TGTGCCAGCACTAGGACTAGCGACTTTGCCGGGAAGCTGTTTTTT. The variable domain in full, completed from reference TRBV2 and TRBJ2-2, reads EPEVTQTPSHQVTQMGQEVILRCVPISNHLYFYWYRQILGQKVEFLVSFYNNEISEKSEIFDDQFSVERPDGSNFTLKIRSTKLEDSAMYFCASTRTSDFAGKLFFGEGSRLTVL.

In DNA, the CDR3 is TGTGCCAGTCATCTTGGGGGACAGGGGCTAGGGACCGGGGAGCTGTTTTTT. Residues: CASHLGGQGLGTGELFF. This chain connects TRBV19 to TRBJ2-2, with TRBD1 matching over 10 bases. This CDR3 is built from 17 residues. V trimming: 8 bases; J trimming: 5 bases; junction bases outside the gene matches: 14. CDR1 is LNHDA, CDR2 SQIVND, per germline (reference sequence).

This clonotype showed up many times. The chain has TRBV2 and TRBJ1-5; 9 bases map to TRBD1. Germline CDR1 SNHLY, CDR2 FYNNEI. V shed 7 bases, J shed 5 bases, and the junction held 9 bases outside the gene matches. This CDR3 region has 15 residues. The CDR3 region has the DNA TGTGCCAGCAACCAACAGGGGGCAGGGGATCAGCCCCAGCATTTT. Translation gives CASNQQGAGDQPQHF.

The chain carries TRBV3-1 and TRBJ1-5; tentative D call: TRBD1 (6 bases). Germline CDR1 LGHDT, CDR2 YNNKEL (reference sequence). This CDR3 contains 14 residues. Trimming cost V 1 base and J 6 bases, with 10 bases left between them. CDR3 sequence reads: CASSQGRGIQPQHF. The CDR3 DNA is TGTGCCAGCAGCCAAGGAAGGGGGATTCAGCCCCAGCATTTT.

This clonotype has a handful of counts. The rearrangement uses TRBV2 and TRBJ2-1, with 14 nucleotides matching TRBD2. CDR1 is SNHLY and CDR2 is FYNNEI in the germline V gene. The CDR3 consists of 16 residues. The ends lost 4 bases at V and 9 bases at J; junction bases unmatched: 8. This CDR3 is CASSVRGLAGDGEQFF. The DNA for the CDR3 is TGTGCCAGCAGTGTGAGGGGACTAGCGGGAGACGGTGAGCAGTTCTTC.

This chain links TRBV7-8 with TRBJ1-5; 9 positions agree with TRBD1. The germline V gene encodes CDR1 SGHVS and CDR2 FQNEAQ. This CDR3 is 15 amino acids long. The V segment lost 1 base and the J segment 7 bases; nucleotides outside the gene matches: 5. In DNA, the CDR3 is TGTGCCAGCAGCTTAGGGGACAGGGCCTGGCAGCCCCAGCATTTT. This gives the protein CASSLGDRAWQPQHF.

This chain joins TRBV7-2 and TRBJ2-1; 7 bases align to TRBD2. CDR1 and CDR2 from the germline V gene are SGHTA and FQGNSA. The CDR3 loop spans 14 amino acids. V shed 3 bases, J shed 6 bases, and the junction held 5 bases outside the gene matches. The CDR3: CASSFGLEGNEQFF. DNA of the CDR3: TGTGCCAGCAGCTTTGGACTAGAGGGCAATGAGCAGTTCTTC.

This chain uses TRBV5-1 with TRBJ2-2; 7 positions agree with TRBD2. This CDR3 has 14 amino acids. CDR1 is SGHRS, CDR2 YFSETQ, per germline. V was clipped by 0 bases and J by 6 bases; unmatched bases: 2. In DNA, the CDR3 is TGCGCCAGCAGCTTGGGGACTAGATCCGGGGAGCTGTTTTTT. It yields the protein CASSLGTRSGELFF.

The J gene is TRBJ2-1, the V gene TRBV20-1, with a possible D match to TRBD2 (6 bases). Trimming pared 5 bases from V and 9 bases from J, leaving 17 bases between. This CDR3 contains 13 residues. Germline loops: CDR1 DFQATT, CDR2 SNEGSKA (reference sequence). CDR3 loop: CSALPGLRVEQFF. As DNA, the CDR3 is TGCAGTGCTCTTCCGGGACTGCGCGTTGAGCAGTTCTTC.

This clonotype was counted at least ten times. One end of the junction is discordant with germline, which a read error may explain. The chain employs TRBV28 and TRBJ2-7, with 7 positions matching TRBD1. CDR3 length: 11 amino acids. CDR1 is MDHEN, CDR2 SYDVKM, per germline. In DNA form, the CDR3 reads TGTGCCAGCAGGTCACAGGGGCAGGAGAGCTTC. This gives the protein CASRSQGQESF.

The rearrangement uses TRBV29-1 and TRBJ2-4, with D possibly matching TRBD1 (6 bases). Germline V gene sequence: CDR1 SQVTM, CDR2 ANQGSEA. The V end was cut by 4 bases, the J end by 6 bases, with 13 bases between. This CDR3 is 13 amino acids long. The CDR3 nucleotides read TGCAGCGTTGGCCCACAAGGGGGAAACATTCAGTACTTC. Its protein product is CSVGPQGGNIQYF.

Ten or more counts support this clonotype. The chain combines TRBV20-1 with TRBJ1-1; 8 bases line up with TRBD1. This CDR3 comprises 14 residues. CDR1 is DFQATT and CDR2 is SNEGSKA in the germline V gene (reference sequence). V shed 6 bases, J shed 0 bases, and the junction held 6 bases outside the gene matches. CDR3 protein: CSAGGQGVNTEAFF. The CDR3, as DNA: TGCAGTGCAGGTGGACAGGGCGTGAACACTGAAGCTTTCTTT.

The V call is TRBV28, the J call TRBJ2-5, with TRBD2 matching 7 bases. CDR3 length: 16 residues. Trimming cost V 6 bases and J 5 bases; bases outside gene matches: 15. Germline CDR1 and CDR2: MDHEN and SYDVKM. The CDR3, as DNA: TGTGCCAGCAGCTTGGCGGGGAGGGGTGGGGGTGAGACCCAGTACTTC. As protein: CASSLAGRGGGETQYF.